Shown below are 28 T cell receptor beta chains from a single sample sequenced in a study of T-cell reconstitution after alpha-beta-depleted transplantation in children (dated by TCRdb to about 2016). Preparation of the library involved PCR. TCRdb names Illumina HiSeq 2500 as the instrument used. TCR libraries were prepared with molecular barcoding, using unique molecular identifiers to normalize TCRbeta repertoire quantification. Using fastp trimming at Q25 and MiXCR clonotype assembly, TCRdb reanalyzed the public sequencing data and kept in-frame beta chains. All rows with the same CDR3 protein become a single entry with the most common DNA and genes. This sample is represented by fewer than 550,000 distinct CDR3 sequences; over 9.5% of them were singletons. Around 15% of the sample comes from the top ten. Explained via the paper, the treatment or condition label denotes: allogeneic hematopoietic cell transplantation with graft depleted of TCRalphabeta T cells and CD19 B cells.

Sequencing was performed on PBMCs, mostly from graft donor cells, taken 180 days after TCRalphabeta/CD19-depleted stem cell transplant. These receptor sequences come from a female patient between 2 and 15 years old who had a stem cell transplant for aplastic anemia, so the T cells may come from the graft donor.

This clonotype was seen a handful of times. The CDR3 region is CASSGGGHLNTEAFF. CDR3 nucleotides: TGTGCCAGCAGCGGGGGTGGGCACCTGAACACTGAAGCTTTCTTT. The chain has TRBV9 and TRBJ1-1; D is uncertain. V lost 3 bases and J 0 bases, leaving 12 bases between the germline ends. Germline V gene sequence: CDR1 SGDLS, CDR2 YYNGEE. The CDR3 has 15 amino acids.

In its sample, this clonotype was seen many times. The chain carries TRBV29-1 and TRBJ1-2, with D unclear. V was cut by 3 bases and J by 1 base, with 6 bases left in between. CDR3 length: 12 amino acids. CDR1 is SQVTM and CDR2 is ANQGSEA in the germline V gene. CDR3 amino acids: CSVDSLNYGYTF. CDR3 nucleotide sequence: TGCAGCGTTGACAGCCTTAACTATGGCTACACCTTC. Combining the CDR3 with reference TRBV29-1 and TRBJ1-2 gives the whole variable domain SAVISQKPSRDICQRGTSLTIQCQVDSQVTMMFWYRQQPGQSLTLIATANQGSEATYESGFVIDKFPISRPNLTFSTLTVSNMSPEDSSIYLCSVDSLNYGYTFGSGTRLTVV.

This clonotype appeared a few times. The V and J genes are TRBV12-3 or TRBV12-4 and TRBJ2-2; no reliable D call. Trimming left V 1 base short and J 0 bases short, with 9 bases between. The CDR3 spans 16 residues. The CDR3 loop reads CASSLVFSANTGELFF. CDR3 in DNA: TGTGCCAGCAGTTTAGTATTCAGCGCGAACACCGGGGAGCTGTTTTTT.

J is TRBJ1-6 and V is TRBV12-3 or TRBV12-4; D is ambiguous. The germline V and J ends were trimmed by 1 base and 9 bases, with 4 bases remaining between them. This CDR3 has 12 amino acids. In DNA form, the CDR3 reads TGTGCCAGCAGTTTAGGCCCTTCACCCCTCCACTTT. This gives the protein CASSLGPSPLHF.

This chain joins TRBV20-1 and TRBJ2-7; a possible D gene is TRBD2 (9 bases). Germline assignment: CDR1 DFQATT and CDR2 SNEGSKA (reference sequence). V was shortened by 8 bases and J by 1 base, with 18 bases between the two germline ends. The CDR3 has 14 amino acids. As DNA, the CDR3 is TGCAGTACAGGGGGGACTAGCCCTTCCTACGAGCAGTACTTC. Amino acids: CSTGGTSPSYEQYF.

The V call is TRBV29-1, the J call TRBJ2-2, with a tentative D call TRBD1 (6 bases). The CDR3 runs to 15 residues. Trimming pared 4 bases from V and 1 base from J, leaving 13 bases between. CDR1 is SQVTM, CDR2 ANQGSEA, per germline. The CDR3, as DNA: TGCAGCGTTGGACCCGGGACACTGAACACCGGGGAGCTGTTTTTT. Translation: CSVGPGTLNTGELFF.

This clonotype was seen repeatedly, ten times or more. This chain joins TRBV4-2 and TRBJ2-1; 11 nucleotides align to TRBD2. Trimming cost V 4 bases and J 7 bases; bases outside gene matches: 6. Germline CDR1 reads LGHNA; CDR2 reads YNFKEQ. The CDR3 has 15 residues. The CDR3 sequence: CASSLLAGDRNEQFF. The CDR3 bases are TGTGCCAGCAGCCTACTAGCGGGAGATCGTAATGAGCAGTTCTTC.

This sequence joins TRBV6-5 and TRBJ2-3; D is unclear. Germline assignment: CDR1 MNHEY and CDR2 SVGAGI. This CDR3 contains 14 residues. Trimming shortened V by 4 bases and J by 4 bases, and 12 bases separated the two germline ends. The CDR3 protein is CASSSWGEADTQYF. The CDR3 nucleotides are TGTGCCAGCAGTTCGTGGGGTGAGGCAGATACGCAGTATTTT.

This clonotype has ten or more counts. The chain uses TRBV12-3 or TRBV12-4 and TRBJ2-1; tentative D call: TRBD2 (6 bases). The V gene lost 3 bases and the J gene lost 7 bases, with 13 bases spanning the gap. CDR3 length: 14 residues. Written as DNA, the CDR3 is TGTGCCAGCAGTTTGAGACTAGTCTTAAATGAGCAGTTCTTC. Its translation: CASSLRLVLNEQFF.

CDR3 nucleotides: TGTGCCAGCAGGCAGGGGGGTGAAAAACTGTTTTTT. It codes for CASRQGGEKLFF. The genes are TRBV28 and TRBJ1-4, with 7 bases matching TRBD1. This CDR3 has 12 residues. The trim removed 6 bases at V and 7 bases at J, leaving 2 bases unmatched. Germline CDR1 MDHEN, CDR2 SYDVKM.

The genes are TRBV14 and TRBJ2-3, with 11 positions matching TRBD2. V lost 1 base and J lost 2; bases outside the gene matches: 5. The CDR3 runs 17 residues. Germline V gene data show CDR1 as SGHDN and CDR2 as FVKESK. The CDR3 nucleotides read TGTGCCAGCAGCCAAGTCGGGGGACTAGCGGTCACAGATACGCAGTATTTT. This codes for CASSQVGGLAVTDTQYF.

This clonotype occurred a few times. The chain employs TRBV14 and TRBJ2-6, with 9 bases fitting TRBD1. CDR1 is SGHDN, CDR2 FVKESK, per germline. V lost 3 bases to trimming and J lost 3 bases; unmatched junction nucleotides: 15. The CDR3 runs 20 residues. The CDR3, as DNA: TGTGCCAGCAGCCACGGCCACGGGACAGGGTCTGTGTTTGGGGCCAACGTCCTGACTTTC. This translates into CASSHGHGTGSVFGANVLTF.

The chain uses TRBV4-2 and TRBJ2-1; 7 bases map to TRBD2. The germline gives CDR1 LGHNA, CDR2 YNFKEQ. The CDR3 loop spans 17 amino acids. With 0 bases clipped from V and 4 bases from J, the junction kept 9 bases outside the gene matches. DNA of the CDR3: TGTGCCAGCAGCCAAGATCACGAGCTAGCGGCATACAATGAGCAGTTCTTC. It yields the protein CASSQDHELAAYNEQFF.

This clonotype was counted a few times. The DNA for the CDR3 is TGTGCCAGCAGCGCCTCCTCGAACCCCCTACGGGACGACACTGAAGCTTTCTTT. Translating gives CASSASSNPLRDDTEAFF. V gene TRBV9 combines with J gene TRBJ1-1, with a possible D match to TRBD1 (5 bases). Germline V gives CDR1 SGDLS, CDR2 YYNGEE. V was pared by 3 bases and J by 3 bases, with 24 bases between. CDR3 length: 18 residues.

This clonotype has just a few counts. The chain recombines TRBV12-3 or TRBV12-4 with TRBJ2-7; TRBD1 matches at 8 bases. CDR3 length: 15 amino acids. J was trimmed by 3 bases and V by 7 bases; bases with no gene match: 11. The CDR3 coding sequence is TGTGCCAGCACCTTGGACAGGGTCACCCTCTACGAGCAGTACGTC. This translates into CASTLDRVTLYEQYV.

In its sample, this clonotype was seen a few times. This chain links TRBV2 with TRBJ1-5; 9 positions match TRBD1. CDR1 SNHLY and CDR2 FYNNEI come from the germline V gene. J lost 7 bases, V lost 5 bases, and 15 bases had no gene match. This CDR3 region has 17 residues. CDR3 amino acids: CASSTPWDRATRQPQHF. CDR3 nucleotide sequence: TGTGCCAGCAGTACCCCTTGGGACAGGGCAACACGGCAGCCCCAGCATTTT.

V is TRBV29-1 and J is TRBJ1-2; D remains unclear. Trimming left V 3 bases short and J 5 bases short, with 16 bases between. Germline CDR1 is SQVTM and CDR2 is ANQGSEA. This CDR3 has 14 residues. The CDR3 nucleotides read TGCAGCGTTGAGGAGTTGAGGACTGATTATGGCTACACCTTC. Protein product: CSVEELRTDYGYTF.

In nucleotides, the CDR3 is TGTGCCATCAGTGAGTCGAGGGATACGCAGTATTTT. Translated: CAISESRDTQYF. The chain uses TRBV10-3 and TRBJ2-3; D gene ambiguous. Germline V lookup: CDR1 ENHRY, CDR2 SYGVKD. The CDR3 covers 12 residues. With 0 bases removed from V and 6 bases from J, the gap between germline ends came to 4 bases.

As regards this clonotype: The junction departs from germline at one end; a sequencing error may be responsible. The chain combines TRBV6-2 or TRBV6-3 with TRBJ2-5; 13 bases are shared with TRBD2. In germline, CDR1 is MNHEY, CDR2 SVGEGT. The CDR3 contains 16 residues. The CDR3 loop is CASSYWGLAGPETHYF. CDR3 DNA sequence: TGTGCCAGCAGTTACTGGGGACTAGCGGGACCAGAGACCCATTACTTC.

The J gene is TRBJ2-5, the V gene TRBV7-2; 9 bases agree with TRBD1. The CDR3 is 15 amino acids. V trimming: 5 bases; J trimming: 4 bases; junction bases outside the gene matches: 8. Germline CDR1 reads SGHTA; CDR2 reads FQGNSA. The CDR3 sequence: CASSLRPGQGETQYF. CDR3 nucleotide sequence: TGTGCCAGCAGCCTGCGCCCGGGACAGGGAGAGACCCAGTACTTC.

Concerning this clonotype: This may be a read error: a much more frequent sequence differs by one nucleotide. This chain links TRBV27 with TRBJ1-2; TRBD1 might be the D (5 bases). Germline V CDR1 and CDR2: MNHEY, SMNVEV (reference sequence). The CDR3 length is 17 residues. Trimming took 7 bases from V and 0 from J, leaving 21 bases between them. CDR3 sequence reads: CASINQGASVANYGYTF. CDR3 nucleotides: TGTGCCAGCATTAATCAGGGAGCTAGCGTGGCTAACTATGGCTACACCTTC.

This clonotype was counted only a few times. The J gene is TRBJ2-1, the V gene TRBV5-1, with TRBD2 matching 10 bases. Germline V lookup: CDR1 SGHRS, CDR2 YFSETQ. Unmatched junction bases numbered 4, after V lost 0 bases and J lost 4 bases. The CDR3 loop spans 16 amino acids. The CDR3 reads CASSLELAGKYNEQFF. The CDR3 coding sequence is TGCGCCAGCAGCTTGGAACTAGCGGGAAAATACAATGAGCAGTTCTTC. The entire variable domain, with the rest obtained from reference TRBV5-1 and TRBJ2-1, is as follows: KAGVTQTPRYLIKTRGQQVTLSCSPISGHRSVSWYQQTPGQGLQFLFEYFSETQRNKGNFPGRFSGRQFSNSRSEMNVSTLELGDSALYLCASSLELAGKYNEQFFGPGTRLTVL.

This clonotype was found a few times. The V gene is TRBV3-1, the J gene TRBJ2-1, with D uncertain. CDR1 is LGHDT and CDR2 is YNNKEL in the germline V gene (reference sequence). The CDR3 sequence is 14 residues long. V was cut by 4 bases and J by 5 bases, with 12 bases left in between. The CDR3 region has the DNA TGTGCCAGCAGCCCCTCGACTGGGAACAATGAGCAGTTCTTC. Translated, it gives CASSPSTGNNEQFF.

The rearrangement uses TRBV30 and TRBJ1-2; D may be TRBD1 (5 bases). Trimming cost V 3 bases and J 3 bases, with 23 bases left between them. The CDR3 length is 17 residues. Germline values: CDR1 GTSNPN, CDR2 SVGIG (reference sequence). The CDR3 is CAWSWGPFVGEDYGYTF. In DNA, the CDR3 is TGTGCCTGGAGCTGGGGCCCCTTTGTGGGGGAGGACTATGGCTACACCTTC.

The J gene is TRBJ2-3, the V gene TRBV15; D possibly corresponds to TRBD1 (6 bases). Germline V gene sequence: CDR1 LNHNV, CDR2 YYDKDF (reference sequence). There are 15 residues in the CDR3. Trimming left V 0 bases short and J 4 bases short, with 11 bases between. For the CDR3, the DNA is TGTGCCACCAGCAGAGATAGCTCAGGGGCAGATACGCAGTATTTT. Translated, it gives CATSRDSSGADTQYF.

A few counts support this clonotype. The chain couples TRBV7-9 to TRBJ1-5; TRBD1 aligns across 9 bases. The trim removed 4 bases at V and 4 bases at J, leaving 14 bases unmatched. CDR1 and CDR2 from the germline V gene are SEHNR and FQNEAQ (reference sequence). The CDR3 runs 18 residues. The CDR3: CASSSDRHRGPRNQPQHF. For the CDR3, the DNA is TGTGCCAGCAGCTCCGACAGACACAGGGGGCCGCGGAATCAGCCCCAGCATTTT.

As to this clonotype: Germline is not matched at one junction end, which may reflect a read error. The V call is TRBV3-1, the J call TRBJ1-1; D gene uncertain. Germline CDR1 and CDR2: LGHDT and YNNKEL (reference sequence). This CDR3 is 13 amino acids long. CDR3 DNA sequence: TGTGCCAGCAGCCAATGGGGAGAGACTGCAGCTTTCTTT. Its protein product is CASSQWGETAAFF. Full variable domain (rest looked up from reference TRBV3-1 and TRBJ1-1): DTAVSQTPKYLVTQMGNDKSIKCEQNLGHDTMYWYKQDSKKFLKIMFSYNNKELIINETVPNRFSPKSPDKAHLNLHINSLELGDSAVYFCASSQWGETAAFFGQGTRLTVV.

In its sample, this clonotype was seen a few times. The chain employs TRBV12-5 and TRBJ2-2; no clear D gene. The CDR3 spans 14 residues. CDR1 LGHNT and CDR2 FRNRAP come from the germline V gene. V was pared by 6 bases and J by 10 bases, with 18 bases between. Here the CDR3 DNA reads TGTGCTAGTGGGCCCCCCGAATTACCGGAGGAGCTGTTTTTT. Residues: CASGPPELPEELFF.